The 4 T cell receptor beta chains in this list originate from one sample, sequenced in a study of T cells in Graves' hyperthyroidism and ophthalmopathy. Amplification targeted TCR beta CDR3 regions from RNA transcripts. The TCR CDR3 first-round RT-PCR relied on the HTBI primer set. TCRdb passed the multiplex PCR reads through MiXCR, listing each CDR3 protein once. The sample lists 650,000 to 800,000 distinct CDR3 sequences, 45% occurring once. Sequenced input: peripheral blood or thyroid tissue (not recorded which). These receptors were collected from an adult man with Graves' disease, either hyperthyroidism or ophthalmopathy (not recorded which).

This clonotype was counted ten times or more. The V gene is TRBV29-1, the J gene TRBJ1-3; no firm D call. Germline values: CDR1 SQVTM, CDR2 ANQGSEA. The CDR3 is 13 amino acids. V shed 8 bases and J shed 0 bases, with 11 bases lying between them. The DNA of the CDR3 is TGCAGCATAGCTCCCAGCTCTGGAAACACCATATATTTT. It encodes CSIAPSSGNTIYF.

Only a few counts were recorded for this clonotype. The gene calls are TRBV5-4 and TRBJ2-5; the D gene is possibly TRBD2 (6 bases). CDR3 length: 13 residues. Germline CDR1 SGHNT, CDR2 YYREEE (reference sequence). V was cut by 3 bases and J by 3 bases, with 9 bases left in between. CDR3: CASSYGTEETQYF. The CDR3 bases are TGTGCCAGCAGCTATGGGACTGAAGAGACCCAGTACTTC.

This clonotype was seen more than once but under ten times. The chain employs TRBV19 and TRBJ1-4; D not resolved. CDR1 is LNHDA, CDR2 SQIVND, per germline (reference sequence). This CDR3 spans 16 amino acids. V lost 4 bases and J 0 bases, leaving 12 bases between the germline ends. The CDR3 loop is CASSTRTSATNEKLFF. The DNA for the CDR3 is TGTGCCAGTAGTACCCGGACTTCAGCAACTAATGAAAAACTGTTTTTT.

J is TRBJ1-5 and V is TRBV2; D is uncertain. The CDR3 contains 15 residues. The V end lost 4 bases, the J end lost 3 bases, and 13 bases lay between the germline ends. Germline V CDR1 and CDR2: SNHLY, FYNNEI. The CDR3 is CASSALGSNNQPQHF. For the CDR3, the DNA is TGTGCCAGCAGTGCCTTGGGCAGCAACAATCAGCCCCAGCATTTT.